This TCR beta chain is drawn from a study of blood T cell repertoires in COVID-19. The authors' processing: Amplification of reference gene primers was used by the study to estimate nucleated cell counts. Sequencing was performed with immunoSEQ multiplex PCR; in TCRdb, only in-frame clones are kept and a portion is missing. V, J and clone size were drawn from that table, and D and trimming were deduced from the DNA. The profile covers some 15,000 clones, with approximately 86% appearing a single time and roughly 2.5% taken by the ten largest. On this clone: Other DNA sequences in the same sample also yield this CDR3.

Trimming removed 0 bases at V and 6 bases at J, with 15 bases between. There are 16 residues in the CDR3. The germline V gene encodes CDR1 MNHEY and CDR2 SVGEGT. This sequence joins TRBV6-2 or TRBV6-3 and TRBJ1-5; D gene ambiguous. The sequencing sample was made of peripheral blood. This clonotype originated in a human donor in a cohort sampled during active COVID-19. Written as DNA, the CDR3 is TGTGCCAGCAGTTACTCGACGGGGTTACGGGGTCAGCCCCAGCATTTT. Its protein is CASSYSTGLRGQPQHF.